The 15 T cell receptor beta chains reported below all come from one sample, sequenced in a study of PD-1 blockade in classical Hodgkin lymphoma. TCRdb's copy holds only in-frame clones and misses some; the assay was immunoSEQ multiplex PCR. The sample records 20,000 to 25,000 clones, roughly 80% being singletons. Time point of the sample: cycle 4 day 1 (C4D1), after more than five weeks of nivolumab. All the patients suffered relapse after autologous stem cell transplantation, and brentuximab vedotin exposure differed. The material sequenced was peripheral blood mononuclear cells (PBMCs), taken before the fourth cycle of nivolumab. The receptors were gathered from a human donor with classical Hodgkin lymphoma.

The rearrangement joins TRBV5-4 to TRBJ1-2, with 9 bases fitting TRBD1. V shed 5 bases and J 7 bases; nucleotides not matched to a gene: 6. The CDR3 runs to 13 residues. Germline V gene data show CDR1 as SGHNT and CDR2 as YYREEE (reference sequence). CDR3 loop: CASRGRQGGGYTF. The CDR3 coding sequence is TGTGCCAGCAGGGGTAGACAGGGGGGTGGCTACACCTTC.

CDR3 protein: CASSASITGELFF. The DNA for the CDR3 is TGTGCCAGCAGTGCATCCATTACCGGGGAGCTGTTTTTT. V is TRBV6-1 and J is TRBJ2-2, with no clear D. Trimming left V 4 bases short and J 5 bases short, with 8 bases between. Germline assignment: CDR1 MNHNS and CDR2 SASEGT. CDR3 length: 13 residues.

The V call is TRBV5-1, the J call TRBJ2-1, with unresolved D. CDR1 and CDR2 (germline): SGHRS, YFSETQ. The CDR3 sequence is 11 residues long. Between the trimmed V and J ends, which lost 4 bases and 5 bases, there was a span of 4 bases. CDR3 nucleotides: TGCGCCAGCAGCCTCGACAATGAGCAGTTCTTC. Translated, it gives CASSLDNEQFF.

The genes are TRBV5-1 and TRBJ2-7; 9 nucleotides align to TRBD1. V lost 7 bases to trimming and J lost 3 bases; unmatched junction nucleotides: 8. The CDR3 spans 14 residues. CDR1 and CDR2 (germline): SGHRS, YFSETQ. This CDR3 reads CASAYRGLLYEQYF. Here the CDR3 DNA reads TGCGCCAGCGCTTACAGGGGGCTTCTCTACGAGCAGTACTTC.

The genes are TRBV6-6 and TRBJ2-2, with a possible D match to TRBD2 (6 bases). This CDR3 has 14 amino acids. The V end lost 6 bases, the J end lost 2 bases, and 10 bases lay between the germline ends. CDR1 is MNHNY, CDR2 SVGAGI, per germline (reference sequence). The CDR3 sequence: CASSHGTNTGELFF. The CDR3 DNA reads as TGTGCCAGCAGCCACGGGACTAACACCGGGGAGCTGTTTTTT.

V gene TRBV30 combines with J gene TRBJ1-2; D is possibly TRBD1 (6 bases). Germline-derived CDR1 and CDR2 are GTSNPN and SVGIG (reference sequence). Between the trimmed V and J ends, which lost 4 bases and 8 bases, there was a span of 14 bases. The CDR3 sequence is 12 residues long. CDR3 residues: CAWNSGAGGYTF. The CDR3 nucleotides read TGTGCCTGGAACTCAGGGGCCGGGGGCTACACCTTC.

CDR3 coding DNA: TGTGCCAGCAGCTTAGACAGGGGGTCCTACAATGAGCAGTTCTTC. Protein product: CASSLDRGSYNEQFF. J is TRBJ2-1 and V is TRBV11-2, with TRBD1 matching over 7 bases. The CDR3 is 15 amino acids. With V trimmed by 0 bases and J by 1 base, 0 bases remained unmatched. CDR1 and CDR2 from the germline V gene are SGHAT and FQNNGV. The whole variable domain, remainder taken from reference TRBV11-2 and TRBJ2-1, is EAGVAQSPRYKIIEKRQSVAFWCNPISGHATLYWYQQILGQGPKLLIQFQNNGVVDDSQLPKDRFSAERLKGVDSTLKIQPAKLEDSAVYLCASSLDRGSYNEQFFGPGTRLTVL.

The sample holds one count of this clone. The chain uses TRBV30 and TRBJ1-5; perhaps TRBD1 as D (5 bases). V was clipped by 5 bases and J by 1 base, with 15 bases between them. Germline CDR1 GTSNPN, CDR2 SVGIG (reference sequence). The CDR3 is 15 residues long. The CDR3 DNA reads as TGTGCCTGGGGGGCCCCAGGGAAGAGCAATCAGCCCCAGCATTTT. This translates into CAWGAPGKSNQPQHF.

The CDR3 spells CASSQSLYRDPRDHEQFF. CDR3 sequence (DNA): TGCGCCAGCAGCCAAAGCCTTTACCGGGACCCGCGGGACCATGAGCAGTTCTTC. The gene calls are TRBV4-1 and TRBJ2-1, with TRBD2 as a possible D gene (6 bases). CDR1 and CDR2 (germline): MGHRA, YSYEKL. The CDR3 is 18 residues long. The germline V and J ends were trimmed by 2 bases and 8 bases, with 25 bases remaining between them.

The rearrangement links TRBV5-4 to TRBJ2-5, with D possibly called TRBD1 or TRBD2 (5 bases each). Per the germline V gene, CDR1 is SGHNT and CDR2 is YYREEE (reference sequence). V lost 0 bases to trimming and J lost 7 bases, with 16 bases between them. This CDR3 region has 15 residues. As DNA, the CDR3 is TGTGCCAGCAGCTTGGGAGCAGGGCGGACTGGGACCCAGTACTTC. Translated: CASSLGAGRTGTQYF.

V usage is TRBV14 and J usage is TRBJ2-4; weak D call: TRBD1 (5 bases). The germline CDR1 and CDR2 sequences are SGHDN and FVKESK. CDR3 size: 14 residues. The ends were cut back, 1 base at V and 4 bases at J, with 8 bases in the middle. The CDR3: CASSQGRQKNIQYF. The CDR3 DNA reads TGTGCCAGCAGCCAAGGTCGACAGAAAAACATTCAGTACTTC.

This chain links TRBV6-5 with TRBJ1-1; the D is unclear. Between the trimmed V and J ends, which lost 0 bases and 7 bases, there was a span of 9 bases. Germline V gene data show CDR1 as MNHEY and CDR2 as SVGAGI. The CDR3 has 13 residues. The CDR3 spells CASSYSTVSEAFF. Written as DNA, the CDR3 is TGTGCCAGCAGTTACTCGACGGTCAGTGAAGCTTTCTTT.

The V and J genes are TRBV2 and TRBJ1-4; 7 bases agree with TRBD1. In germline, CDR1 is SNHLY, CDR2 FYNNEI. The CDR3 spans 13 residues. V gave up 10 bases and J gave up 2 bases; unmatched junction bases: 4. Here the CDR3 DNA reads TGTGCCACCAGGGGGTTTACTAATGAAAAACTGTTTTTT. Residues: CATRGFTNEKLFF.

Only one count was recorded for this clone. CDR3 in amino acids: CSVVWSRGTDTQYF. For the CDR3, the DNA is TGCAGCGTTGTATGGTCCCGAGGCACAGATACGCAGTATTTT. The chain uses TRBV29-1 and TRBJ2-3; D gene uncertain. V lost 4 bases and J 1 base, leaving 12 bases between the germline ends. The CDR3 is 14 amino acids. Germline lookup yields CDR1 SQVTM and CDR2 ANQGSEA.

Here the CDR3 reads CASSERLADSYEQYF. CDR3 bases: TGTGCCAGCAGTGAGAGGCTAGCGGACTCCTACGAGCAGTACTTC. This chain links TRBV6-1 with TRBJ2-7, with 7 bases aligning to TRBD2. Germline V gene sequence: CDR1 MNHNS, CDR2 SASEGT. V lost 3 bases to trimming and J lost 0 bases; unmatched junction nucleotides: 5. The CDR3 runs 15 residues.